This is a list of T cell receptor beta chains from one sample in a study of technical replicates of blood from a handful of donors. Assay: immunoSEQ multiplex PCR; the TCRdb copy retains only in-frame clones and omits some. The sample includes over 50,000 clones, 80% to 95% of them seen just once. Material: PBMCs. The receptors stem from a human donor in good health. Some clones in this sample may be carry-over from other donors' samples. Each CDR3 is given with its conserved first and last residue. The D gene is left open where the match is weak. Clone size is not always given. Where it is, it says once, few, many or a class for expanded clones.

J: TRBJ2-5; D: .; size: .; V: TRBV5-1; CDR3: CASSLLPGKETQYF; DNA: TGCGCCAGCAGCTTATTGCCGGGGAAGGAGACCCAGTACTTC
J: TRBJ2-7; D: .; size: .; V: TRBV27; CDR3: CASSFSERYEQYF; DNA: TGTGCCAGCAGTTTTAGCGAGCGCTACGAGCAGTACTTC
J: TRBJ2-5; D: .; size: once; V: TRBV7-2; CDR3: CASSLGLGETQYF; DNA: TGTGCCAGCAGCTTAGGGCTAGGAGAGACCCAGTACTTC
J: TRBJ2-3; D: TRBD2; size: .; V: TRBV14; CDR3: CASSLAGSTDTQYF; DNA: TGTGCCAGCAGCTTAGCGGGATCCACAGATACGCAGTATTTT
J: TRBJ1-2; D: .; size: .; V: TRBV10-3; CDR3: CAISEGQGTYGYTF; DNA: TGTGCCATCAGTGAGGGTCAGGGGACCTATGGCTACACCTTC
J: TRBJ2-7; D: TRBD1; size: .; V: TRBV18; CDR3: CASSGQTYEQYF; DNA: TGTGCCAGCTCGGGACAGACCTACGAGCAGTACTTC
J: TRBJ2-3; D: TRBD2; size: .; V: TRBV18; CDR3: CASSRRLAGGQDTQYF; DNA: TGTGCCAGCTCCCGCAGACTAGCGGGGGGGCAAGATACGCAGTATTTT
J: TRBJ2-7; D: TRBD1; size: .; V: TRBV5-1; CDR3: CASSQRQGAGYEQYF; DNA: TGCGCCAGCAGCCAGCGACAGGGGGCTGGATACGAGCAGTACTTC
J: TRBJ1-1; D: TRBD1; size: .; V: TRBV6-1; CDR3: CASSARQGVMNTEAFF; DNA: TGTGCCAGCAGTGCCCGACAGGGGGTCATGAACACTGAAGCTTTCTTT
J: TRBJ1-2; D: .; size: .; V: TRBV6-4; CDR3: CASSEGSRGGYTF; DNA: TGTGCCAGCAGTGAGGGTAGTCGAGGAGGCTACACCTTC
J: TRBJ2-7; D: TRBD2; size: .; V: TRBV5-3; CDR3: CARSPGLAGVPYEQYF; DNA: TGTGCCAGAAGCCCAGGTCTAGCGGGGGTTCCCTACGAGCAGTACTTC
J: TRBJ1-1; D: .; size: .; V: TRBV5-1; CDR3: CASSLQGNTEAFF; DNA: TGCGCCAGCAGCTTGCAGGGGAACACTGAAGCTTTCTTT
J: TRBJ2-5; D: TRBD2; size: .; V: TRBV30; CDR3: CASSLAGGLKTQYF; DNA: TGTGCCTCCTCCCTAGCGGGAGGGCTAAAGACCCAGTACTTC
J: TRBJ2-1; D: .; size: .; V: TRBV19; CDR3: CASSIGSLAWSYNEQFF; DNA: TGTGCCAGTAGTATAGGGAGCCTAGCGTGGTCCTACAATGAGCAGTTCTTC